This record covers a single TCR beta chain. TCRdb redid the calling of the 5' RACE reads with MiXCR, one entry per CDR3 protein. This table holds 300,000 to 450,000 distinct CDR3 sequences, over 25% found once. V lost 3 bases to trimming and J lost 0 bases, with 9 bases between them. This CDR3 has 15 amino acids. The germline V gene has CDR1 SGHTA and CDR2 FQGNSA. The data originate from a study of identical twins' blood T cells. On the study more broadly: Some 12 libraries, six alpha and six beta, gave 45 million to 50 million reads.

Sequenced: PBMCs. This rearrangement joins TRBV7-2 to TRBJ1-5, with D possibly matching TRBD1 (6 bases). The clonotype comes from a woman between 18 and 55 years old in good health. CDR3 sequence (DNA): TGTGCCAGCAGCTTGGGACAATATAGCAATCAGCCCCAGCATTTT. Its protein is CASSLGQYSNQPQHF.